Reported below is one T cell receptor (beta chain). The antigen is not known. The source of the sample is a study of T-cell memory formation after mild COVID-19. Study in general: For the most part, TCR clusters were specific to one donor. Findings of the study overall: Unconfirmed was the SARS-CoV-2 specificity of second-wave clones that peaked on day 37. Of the contracting clones, CD4+ ones lay mainly in CM and EM, and CD8+ ones in EMRA.

From germline, CDR1 is SGHNT and CDR2 YENEEA. This CDR3 spans 17 amino acids. The junction had 11 bases not matched to a gene; V was cut back by 1 base and J by 4 bases. A single record per CDR3 protein comes from TCRdb applying MiXCR to the 5' RACE reads. The table has almost 550,000 distinct CDR3 sequences, roughly 22% seen once. This rearrangement joins TRBV11-3 to TRBJ2-7; 9 bases align to TRBD2. The TCR originated in an adult woman who had mild COVID-19 (a few samples of this study predate the infection). Cell type and time point are not known. Sequencing input: PBMCs or a T cell subset sorted from them (not recorded which). CDR3 sequence reads: CASSLGLVAGDLYEQYF. CDR3 bases: TGTGCCAGCAGCTTAGGATTGGTAGCGGGAGACTTGTACGAGCAGTACTTC.